Presented here are 22 T cell receptor beta chains from one specimen sequenced in a study of identical twins. TCRdb fed the 5' RACE reads into MiXCR, producing one record per CDR3 protein. The sample includes some 1,600,000 distinct CDR3 sequences, around 33% of them seen just once. The sequencing sample was made of cord blood. The source of these receptors is a newborn girl in good health.

This clonotype was counted ten times or more. V usage is TRBV4-2 and J usage is TRBJ2-3; no clear D. Trimming removed 0 bases from V and 4 bases from J, with 5 bases in between. The CDR3 sequence is 13 residues long. CDR1 is LGHNA, CDR2 YNFKEQ, per germline. The CDR3 loop is CASSQELADTQYF. DNA of the CDR3: TGTGCCAGCAGCCAAGAGCTAGCAGATACGCAGTATTTT.

Of note for this clonotype: This clone may be a read error of a much larger clone one base away. J is TRBJ2-5 and V is TRBV4-2; 8 positions match TRBD1. The CDR3 has 13 amino acids. CDR1 is LGHNA, CDR2 YNFKEQ, per germline. CDR3 protein: CVSSQGQGETQYF. The CDR3 region has the DNA TGTGTCAGCAGCCAAGGACAGGGAGAGACCCAGTACTTC.

This clonotype was detected many times. The chain has TRBV11-2 and TRBJ2-5; D remains unclear. V dropped 5 bases and J dropped 2 bases, with 12 bases sitting between them. The CDR3 has 14 residues. Germline lookup yields CDR1 SGHAT and CDR2 FQNNGV. The CDR3 here is CASSQNFGQETQYF. CDR3 bases: TGTGCCAGCAGCCAAAACTTTGGGCAAGAGACCCAGTACTTC.

This sequence joins TRBV6-6 and TRBJ1-6; D remains unclear. CDR3 length: 14 residues. Germline loops: CDR1 MNHNY, CDR2 SVGAGI (reference sequence). V was pared by 7 bases and J by 3 bases, with 10 bases between. The DNA for the CDR3 is TGTGCCAGCACCGAATCTTTCTATAATTCACCCCTCCACTTT. Translating it yields CASTESFYNSPLHF.

This clonotype was observed a handful of times. The chain carries TRBV6-2 or TRBV6-3 and TRBJ1-6; no reliable D call. Trimming took 6 bases from V and 0 from J, leaving 18 bases between them. The CDR3 has 18 residues. Germline values: CDR1 MNHEY, CDR2 SVGEGT. The CDR3: CASSAFPTASSYNSPLHF. Written as DNA, the CDR3 is TGTGCCAGCAGCGCCTTTCCGACGGCTAGCTCCTATAATTCACCCCTCCACTTT.

The chain carries TRBV7-2 and TRBJ2-2, with D uncertain. Germline values: CDR1 SGHTA, CDR2 FQGNSA. This CDR3 region has 13 residues. V lost 1 base and J lost 7, with 7 bases in between. The CDR3 loop reads CASSLEVSGELFF. In DNA, the CDR3 is TGTGCCAGCAGCTTAGAAGTAAGCGGGGAGCTGTTTTTT.

This clonotype has only a few counts. The V and J genes are TRBV2 and TRBJ1-6; D is unclear. The CDR3 sequence is 12 residues long. Germline-derived CDR1 and CDR2 are SNHLY and FYNNEI. Trimming stripped 8 bases from V and 4 bases from J, with 6 bases between. The DNA for the CDR3 is TGTGCCAGCCGACGGTATAATTCACCCCTCCACTTT. This translates into CASRRYNSPLHF.

At least ten counts were recorded for this clonotype. V and J are TRBV7-9 and TRBJ2-5; either TRBD1 or TRBD2 may supply D (5 bases each). V was cut by 1 base and J by 13 bases, with 13 bases left in between. The CDR3 totals 12 residues. Germline CDR1 is SEHNR and CDR2 is FQNEAQ (reference sequence). The CDR3 DNA sequence: TGTGCCAGCAGCTTAGGGGGACCCATCCCGTACTTC. Translated: CASSLGGPIPYF.

This clonotype has a count of ten or more. The chain couples TRBV20-1 to TRBJ1-2; D is possibly TRBD1 (5 bases). The CDR3 is made up of 10 amino acids. Germline CDR1 is DFQATT and CDR2 is SNEGSKA (reference sequence). Trimming shortened V by 2 bases and J by 7 bases, and 5 bases separated the two germline ends. The CDR3 protein is CSARQGGYTF. The CDR3 bases are TGCAGTGCTAGACAGGGTGGCTACACCTTC.

This clonotype was observed a few times. The chain employs TRBV21-1 and TRBJ2-5. TRBV21-1 is tagged as a pseudogene. The CDR3 totals 16 residues. CDR3 sequence reads: CASSKGCHLYQETQYF. The CDR3 nucleotides read TGTGCCAGCAGCAAAGGGTGCCACTTGTACCAAGAGACCCAGTACTTC.

The chain carries TRBV10-1 and TRBJ2-3; 8 nucleotides agree with TRBD2. CDR1 is WNHNN, CDR2 SYGVQD, per germline (reference sequence). V lost 8 bases, J lost 6 bases, and 10 bases stayed unmatched. There are 14 residues in the CDR3. The CDR3 sequence: CASGLGGAHDTQYF. The CDR3 DNA follows: TGCGCCAGCGGGCTCGGGGGGGCACACGATACGCAGTATTTT.

The chain is built from TRBV4-2 and TRBJ2-1, with 12 bases that match TRBD2. The J call may be mistaken, given a closer DNA end match to TRBJ2-7. Germline loops: CDR1 LGHNA, CDR2 YNFKEQ. The length of the CDR3 is 18 residues. As DNA, the CDR3 is TGTGCCAGCAGCCAAGATCCGAGACTAGCGGGGGCCAGCAATGAGCAGTACTTC. This encodes CASSQDPRLAGASNEQYF.

The chain is built from TRBV28 and TRBJ2-7; D gene uncertain. The CDR3 is 16 residues long. Germline CDR1 is MDHEN and CDR2 is SYDVKM. V was cut by 2 bases and J by 3 bases, with 17 bases left in between. CDR3 nucleotides: TGTGCCAGCAGTTTAAGGAGCGAGAGTTGGCACTACGAGCAGTACTTC. It encodes CASSLRSESWHYEQYF.

This clonotype was seen a handful of times. The rearrangement joins TRBV19 to TRBJ1-4; TRBD1 might be the D (6 bases). The V gene lost 6 bases and the J gene lost 5 bases, with 13 bases spanning the gap. This CDR3 has 14 amino acids. Per germline, CDR1 LNHDA and CDR2 SQIVND (reference sequence). CDR3 DNA sequence: TGTGCCAGTAGCAACAGGGAGATCAATGAAAAACTGTTTTTT. It encodes CASSNREINEKLFF. Full variable domain (outside the CDR3, taken from reference TRBV19 and TRBJ1-4): DGGITQSPKYLFRKEGQNVTLSCEQNLNHDAMYWYRQDPGQGLRLIYYSQIVNDFQKGDIAEGYSVSREKKESFPLTVTSAQKNPTAFYLCASSNREINEKLFFGSGTQLSVL.

The sample holds a few counts of this clonotype. The V gene is TRBV3-1, the J gene TRBJ2-1, with D possibly matching TRBD2 (6 bases). The CDR3 is made up of 15 amino acids. Trimming took off 4 bases at V and 6 bases at J, with 16 bases between the two ends. CDR1 and CDR2 from the germline V gene are LGHDT and YNNKEL (reference sequence). The CDR3 DNA reads TGTGCCAGCAGCCGTGGGAGCTGGGGACTCAATGAGCAGTTCTTC. Encoded protein: CASSRGSWGLNEQFF.

This clonotype was picked up one time. The rearrangement links TRBV7-9 to TRBJ2-1, with a possible D match to TRBD1 (5 bases). Matching the DNA end better, TRBJ2-7 makes the J call doubtful. The germline gives CDR1 SEHNR, CDR2 FQNEAQ (reference sequence). This CDR3 is built from 13 residues. CDR3 coding DNA: TGTGCCAGCAGCTTAAAGGACAACAATGAGCAGTACTTC. This sequence encodes CASSLKDNNEQYF.

The chain couples TRBV20-1 to TRBJ2-5; the match to TRBD2 covers 7 bases. The CDR3 has 14 amino acids. CDR1 and CDR2 (germline): DFQATT, SNEGSKA (reference sequence). Trimming removed 6 bases from V and 11 bases from J; junction bases left unmatched: 18. The CDR3 DNA is TGCAGTGCCCTATCCGCGGGAGCGTACAATGAGCAGTACTTC. The encoded protein is CSALSAGAYNEQYF.

The rearrangement links TRBV3-1 to TRBJ2-4, with D possibly matching TRBD1 (5 bases). The closer fit of TRBJ2-1 to the DNA end suggests the J call may be wrong. Germline CDR1 is LGHDT and CDR2 is YNNKEL (reference sequence). The CDR3 extends over 15 amino acids. CDR3 sequence reads: CASSQEGVAKNIQFF. DNA for the CDR3: TGTGCCAGCAGCCAAGAAGGGGTAGCCAAAAACATTCAGTTCTTC.

This clonotype was counted ten times or more. This CDR3 is CASSSRVAYGYTF. In nucleotides, the CDR3 is TGCGCCAGCAGCTCAAGGGTAGCGTATGGCTACACCTTC. This chain joins TRBV5-1 and TRBJ1-2; D unresolved. CDR1 and CDR2 from the germline V gene are SGHRS and YFSETQ. V dropped 3 bases and J dropped 5 bases, with 11 bases sitting between them. The CDR3 length is 13 residues.

This clonotype was found once. Being one base from a much bigger clone, this may be a read error. The genes are TRBV12-3 or TRBV12-4 and TRBJ2-7, with a weak D call TRBD2 (6 bases). V lost 3 bases to trimming and J lost 7 bases, with 13 bases between them. The CDR3 totals 13 residues. CDR3 protein: CASSLTRWNEQYF. DNA for the CDR3: TGTGCCAGCAGTTTGACTAGATGGAATGAGCAGTACTTC.

In this sample, this clonotype turned up a few times. V is TRBV4-2 and J is TRBJ2-1; TRBD2 matches 12 bases. The V and J ends lost 4 bases and 8 bases, in that order; junction bases with no gene match: 9. In germline, CDR1 is LGHNA, CDR2 YNFKEQ. This CDR3 region has 16 residues. The CDR3 is CASSLLLAGGLDEQFF. For the CDR3, the DNA is TGTGCCAGCAGCCTTCTACTAGCGGGGGGTTTGGATGAGCAGTTCTTC.

The chain couples TRBV20-1 to TRBJ1-5; D unclear. CDR1 is DFQATT, CDR2 SNEGSKA, per germline (reference sequence). The length of the CDR3 is 15 residues. The V gene lost 3 bases and the J gene lost 7 bases, with 19 bases spanning the gap. The CDR3 reads CSASIWASRPQPQHF. CDR3 nucleotides: TGCAGTGCTAGCATTTGGGCCTCGAGGCCCCAGCCCCAGCATTTT.